What follows are 26 T cell receptor beta chains derived from one specimen sequenced in a study of T cell repertoires in cytomegalovirus infection. TCRdb re-called the reads with MiXCR, one entry per CDR3 protein. The sample lists over 300,000 distinct CDR3 sequences, more than 9% seen once, with 4.3% in the top ten. Sequencing input: PBMCs. Every receptor here comes from a human donor in good health (CMV status not recorded). Some clones in this sample may be carry-over from other donors' samples.

This clonotype has ten or more counts. This chain joins TRBV7-6 and TRBJ2-3, with D perhaps being TRBD1 or TRBD2 (5 bases each). The CDR3 totals 17 residues. Germline-derived CDR1 and CDR2 are SGHVS and FNYEAQ. Trimming cost V 5 bases and J 4 bases, with 22 bases left between them. CDR3 DNA: TGTGCCAGCAGCCCGTATTTATCAGGGACGAAACCAGATACGCAGTATTTT. This translates into CASSPYLSGTKPDTQYF.

This clonotype has at least ten counts. V gene TRBV7-2 combines with J gene TRBJ2-2, with 7 bases that match TRBD2. Unmatched junction bases numbered 7, after V lost 3 bases and J lost 3 bases. Germline V lookup: CDR1 SGHTA, CDR2 FQGNSA. The CDR3 has 16 residues. Here the CDR3 DNA reads TGTGCCAGCAGCTTTTTAGGGGCGGGAGACACCGGGGAGCTGTTTTTT. Its protein product is CASSFLGAGDTGELFF.

A few counts support this clonotype. V is TRBV14 and J is TRBJ1-4; D possibly corresponds to TRBD1 (5 bases). The CDR3 contains 15 residues. V shed 0 bases and J shed 8 bases, with 13 bases lying between them. CDR1 and CDR2 from the germline V gene are SGHDN and FVKESK. The CDR3 nucleotides are TGTGCCAGCAGCCAAGAGAGGACATTCGGAGAAAAACTGTTTTTT. Its translation: CASSQERTFGEKLFF.

A note on this clonotype: A read error may explain this, as a much larger clone is one base away. This sequence joins TRBV7-2 and TRBJ2-3; D remains ambiguous. Looked up from germline, CDR1 is SGHTA and CDR2 is FQGNSA. Between the trimmed V and J ends, which lost 0 bases and 6 bases, there was a span of 13 bases. The CDR3 has 15 residues. This CDR3 is CASSLAQQDWDTQYF. The CDR3 nucleotides read TGTGCCAGCAGCTTAGCGCAGCAGGATTGGGATACGCAGTATTTT.

This clonotype was seen many times. The chain couples TRBV7-3 to TRBJ1-1, with D perhaps matching TRBD1 (6 bases). CDR3 length: 16 amino acids. Germline V gives CDR1 SGHTA, CDR2 FQGTGA. CDR3 residues: CFTPKGAGTQNTEAFF. CDR3 coding DNA: TGTTTCACACCAAAGGGCGCCGGGACACAGAACACTGAAGCTTTCTTT. Based on the CDR3 plus reference TRBV7-3 and TRBJ1-1, the full variable domain is GAGVSQTPSNKVTEKGKYVELRCDPISGHTALYWYRQSLGQGPEFLIYFQGTGAADDSGLPNDRFFAVRPEGSVSTLKIQRTERGDSAVYLCFTPKGAGTQNTEAFFGQGTRLTVV.

Only one count was recorded for this clonotype. V and J are TRBV12-3 or TRBV12-4 and TRBJ1-1, with D possibly matching TRBD1 (5 bases). Trimming left V 0 bases short and J 6 bases short, with 11 bases between. This CDR3 is 14 amino acids long. The CDR3 DNA follows: TGTGCCAGCAGTTTAGCGGTGGGGGACGCTGAAGCTTTCTTT. Its translation: CASSLAVGDAEAFF.

There are many counts of this clonotype. The chain carries TRBV6-5 and TRBJ1-3; D possibly corresponds to TRBD1 (5 bases). The CDR3 loop spans 18 amino acids. Germline V gene sequence: CDR1 MNHEY, CDR2 SVGAGI. The V gene lost 0 bases and the J gene lost 0 bases, with 15 bases spanning the gap. This CDR3 reads CASSYSLGGSLSGNTIYF. In DNA form, the CDR3 reads TGTGCCAGCAGTTACTCACTCGGGGGGTCTCTCTCTGGAAACACCATATATTTT.

The gene calls are TRBV10-1 and TRBJ2-1; 9 bases are a match to TRBD2. V gave up 4 bases and J gave up 0 bases; unmatched junction bases: 4. CDR1 and CDR2 from the germline V gene are WNHNN and SYGVQD (reference sequence). The CDR3 contains 16 residues. CDR3 nucleotide sequence: TGCGCCAGCAGTGGCCTAGCGGGACCCTCCTACAATGAGCAGTTCTTC. Translated: CASSGLAGPSYNEQFF.

This clonotype was seen repeatedly, ten times or more. V and J are TRBV5-8 and TRBJ2-1; 7 bases fit TRBD2. The CDR3 length is 17 residues. Germline CDR1 reads SGHTS; CDR2 reads YDEGEE. V gave up 0 bases and J gave up 5 bases; unmatched junction bases: 11. In DNA form, the CDR3 reads TGTGCCAGCAGCTTGGCACTAGCGCTGGGCGGAAACAATGAGCAGTTCTTC. Amino acids: CASSLALALGGNNEQFF.

This clonotype was observed a handful of times. DNA for the CDR3: TGTGCCAGCAGCTTAGGGCAGGGGGCGGGGGAGCAGTACTTC. This translates into CASSLGQGAGEQYF. This chain connects TRBV7-2 to TRBJ2-7, with TRBD1 matching 8 bases. V lost 1 base and J lost 7; bases outside the gene matches: 6. Per the germline V gene, CDR1 is SGHTA and CDR2 is FQGNSA. The CDR3 consists of 14 residues.

The V call is TRBV19, the J call TRBJ1-1, with 9 bases lining up with TRBD1. Losses at the gene ends were 5 bases for V and 1 base for J; bases not matched to a gene: 5. Germline V CDR1 and CDR2: LNHDA, SQIVND (reference sequence). The CDR3 is made up of 15 amino acids. The DNA for the CDR3 is TGTGCCAGTAGTGTCGACAGGGGGGCGAACACTGAAGCTTTCTTT. This codes for CASSVDRGANTEAFF.

The table lists this clonotype with a few counts. V is TRBV7-8 and J is TRBJ2-7; 7 bases map to TRBD1. V was pared by 4 bases and J by 7 bases, with 13 bases of the junction left unmatched. The CDR3 is made up of 15 amino acids. Germline V gives CDR1 SGHVS, CDR2 FQNEAQ. The CDR3 coding sequence is TGTGCCAGCAGCTCTAGGGTGACAGGGTCGGAGGAGCAGTACTTC. Translation: CASSSRVTGSEEQYF.

This clonotype came up a few times. V gene TRBV19 combines with J gene TRBJ2-6; 8 bases line up with TRBD1. Trimming took 5 bases from V and 9 from J; bases not matched to a gene: 6. This CDR3 region has 14 residues. Per germline, CDR1 LNHDA and CDR2 SQIVND (reference sequence). The CDR3 DNA sequence: TGTGCCAGTAGTGGACAGGGTCGGGTCAACGTCCTGACTTTC. Encoded protein: CASSGQGRVNVLTF.

J is TRBJ1-5 and V is TRBV15; weak D call: TRBD1 (5 bases). The CDR3 extends over 15 amino acids. The V gene lost 4 bases and the J gene lost 7 bases, with 17 bases spanning the gap. CDR1 and CDR2 (germline): LNHNV, YYDKDF (reference sequence). Here the CDR3 reads CATSMIPGGTQPQHF. The CDR3 DNA is TGTGCCACCAGCATGATCCCCGGGGGAACGCAGCCCCAGCATTTT.

This clonotype was found many times. In DNA, the CDR3 is TGTGCCAGCAGTTTAGGGGGGGGGTTTAGCAATCAGCCCCAGCATTTT. This gives the protein CASSLGGGFSNQPQHF. This chain connects TRBV28 to TRBJ1-5; tentative D call: TRBD1 (5 bases). This CDR3 comprises 16 residues. CDR1 is MDHEN and CDR2 is SYDVKM in the germline V gene. Trimming removed 2 bases from V and 0 bases from J, with 11 bases in between.

The gene calls are TRBV7-3 and TRBJ2-2, with 8 bases fitting TRBD1. The V gene end was trimmed by 5 bases and the J gene end by 4 bases; junction bases not matched to a gene: 9. The CDR3 has 16 residues. CDR1 SGHTA and CDR2 FQGTGA come from the germline V gene. In DNA, the CDR3 is TGTGCCAGCAGCGCTTTCGGACAGGGCGGCACCGGGGAGCTGTTTTTT. Residues: CASSAFGQGGTGELFF.

This clonotype occurred many times. This chain uses TRBV10-3 with TRBJ1-1, with TRBD1 as a possible D gene (5 bases). Germline CDR1 reads ENHRY; CDR2 reads SYGVKD. V lost 0 bases and J lost 6, with 17 bases in between. CDR3 length: 16 residues. The CDR3 DNA is TGTGCCATCAGTGAGTCGATATATGCGGGGCCCCCTGAAGCTTTCTTT. Amino acid sequence: CAISESIYAGPPEAFF.

In this sample, this clonotype turned up a few times. This chain links TRBV7-9 with TRBJ2-2; 7 bases line up with TRBD1. The CDR3 totals 13 residues. Germline CDR1 SEHNR, CDR2 FQNEAQ (reference sequence). The trim removed 5 bases at V and 6 bases at J, leaving 3 bases unmatched. CDR3 in DNA: TGTGCCAGCAGCGAGCAGGGGGCCGGGGAGCTGTTTTTT. Its protein product is CASSEQGAGELFF.

The chain couples TRBV29-1 to TRBJ1-4; weak D call: TRBD1 (5 bases). There are 13 residues in the CDR3. The V end lost 4 bases, the J end lost 2 bases, and 8 bases lay between the germline ends. Germline CDR1 SQVTM, CDR2 ANQGSEA. In DNA, the CDR3 is TGCAGCGTTGTTTCAGGGACTAATGAAAAACTGTTTTTT. Translating gives CSVVSGTNEKLFF.

This clonotype was seen only once. A much larger clone sits a single nucleotide away, making a read error possible. This chain connects TRBV27 to TRBJ2-7; D could derive from TRBD1 or TRBD2 (6 bases each). The germline V gene has CDR1 MNHEY and CDR2 SMNVEV (reference sequence). Trimming pared 8 bases from V and 7 bases from J, leaving 15 bases between. This CDR3 spans 12 amino acids. This CDR3 is CASAGGTREQYF. The CDR3 region has the DNA TGTGCCAGCGCTGGGGGGACAAGGGAGCAGTACTTC.

This clonotype has more than one count but fewer than ten. The chain links TRBV27 to TRBJ2-2, with D maybe TRBD1 (6 bases). CDR1 MNHEY and CDR2 SMNVEV come from the germline V gene (reference sequence). V lost 2 bases to trimming and J lost 6 bases, with 13 bases between them. The CDR3 is 15 residues long. CDR3 sequence: CASSLGTWLSGELFF. DNA of the CDR3: TGTGCCAGCAGTTTAGGGACATGGCTCTCCGGGGAGCTGTTTTTT.

This clonotype was observed a handful of times. The V call is TRBV7-9, the J call TRBJ2-7, with D maybe TRBD2 (5 bases). The CDR3 sequence is 18 residues long. The germline CDR1 and CDR2 sequences are SEHNR and FQNEAQ (reference sequence). Trimming took 5 bases from V and 0 from J, leaving 23 bases between them. CDR3 coding DNA: TGTGCCAGCAGCGCGAGGGCCGGGCCCTCACCGAGCTCCTACGAGCAGTACTTC. Encoded protein: CASSARAGPSPSSYEQYF. Together with reference TRBV7-9 and TRBJ2-7, the CDR3 gives the full variable domain: DTGVSQNPRHKITKRGQNVTFRCDPISEHNRLYWYRQTLGQGPEFLTYFQNEAQLEKSRLLSDRFSAERPKGSFSTLEIQRTEQGDSAMYLCASSARAGPSPSSYEQYFGPGTRLTVT.

The chain has TRBV4-3 and TRBJ1-1; possible D gene TRBD1, 6 bases. CDR1 and CDR2 (germline): LGHNA, YSLEER. V lost 4 bases and J 10 bases, leaving 25 bases between the germline ends. The CDR3 spans 16 residues. For the CDR3, the DNA is TGCGCCAGCAGCCCCACTAGGGGGGAATGGTTCAGGGGAGCTTTCTTT. Protein: CASSPTRGEWFRGAFF.

This clonotype showed up many times. The chain links TRBV12-3 or TRBV12-4 to TRBJ2-3; 7 bases match TRBD2. CDR3 length: 15 residues. The V segment lost 7 bases and the J segment 2 bases; nucleotides outside the gene matches: 9. CDR3 in DNA: TGTGCCAGCACCCCAGCGGGGACCCCCACAGATACGCAGTATTTT. It codes for CASTPAGTPTDTQYF.

The V gene is TRBV11-2, the J gene TRBJ2-5; no reliable D call. V dropped 1 base and J dropped 2 bases, with 8 bases sitting between them. Germline lookup yields CDR1 SGHAT and CDR2 FQNNGV. The CDR3 runs to 14 residues. DNA of the CDR3: TGTGCCAGCAGCTTAGCTACATCTCAAGAGACCCAGTACTTC. Amino acids: CASSLATSQETQYF.

This clonotype was observed many times. This chain uses TRBV7-2 with TRBJ1-1, with D tentatively TRBD1 (6 bases). CDR3 length: 14 residues. Deletions cut 2 bases from V and 5 bases from J, with 12 bases between. The germline V gene encodes CDR1 SGHTA and CDR2 FQGNSA. CDR3 amino acids: CASSLRQEKTEAFF. CDR3 in DNA: TGTGCCAGCAGCTTAAGACAGGAGAAAACTGAAGCTTTCTTT.